The 10 T cell receptor beta chains listed next were all sequenced from one sample in a study of T cells in Graves' hyperthyroidism and ophthalmopathy. RNA transcripts were the template for amplifying TCR beta CDR3 regions. Initially, a first-round RT-PCR of the TCR CDR3 employed the HTBI primer set. TCRdb recomputed calls from the multiplex PCR reads with MiXCR, one row per CDR3 protein. This sample has around 360,000 distinct CDR3 sequences; roughly 15% occur once, and the top ten carry roughly 19%. Source material: blood. All receptors come from a woman in her sixties with Graves' ophthalmopathy.

This clonotype came up many times. The chain employs TRBV7-9 and TRBJ2-1; tentatively, D is TRBD1 (5 bases). Germline values: CDR1 SEHNR, CDR2 FQNEAQ (reference sequence). This CDR3 contains 16 residues. V lost 6 bases and J 0 bases, leaving 15 bases between the germline ends. CDR3: CASSPITGDSYNEQFF. Written as DNA, the CDR3 is TGTGCCAGCAGTCCAATTACAGGCGACTCCTACAATGAGCAGTTCTTC.

A few counts support this clonotype. The J gene is TRBJ2-7, the V gene TRBV20-1; TRBD2 might be the D (5 bases). Trimming removed 5 bases at V and 2 bases at J, with 16 bases between. From germline, CDR1 is DFQATT and CDR2 SNEGSKA (reference sequence). This CDR3 is built from 14 residues. CDR3 DNA: TGCAGTGCTCAGGACGCCCCCGGGACCTACGAGCAGTACTTC. It is translated as CSAQDAPGTYEQYF.

This clonotype was counted only a few times. The chain carries TRBV28 and TRBJ2-1, with TRBD1 as a possible D gene (5 bases). The germline V and J ends were trimmed by 7 bases and 6 bases, with 13 bases remaining between them. The CDR3 is 13 residues long. Germline V lookup: CDR1 MDHEN, CDR2 SYDVKM. The DNA for the CDR3 is TGTGCCAGCATAGGGGCCCCCCGCAATGAGCAGTTCTTC. Protein product: CASIGAPRNEQFF.

The chain carries TRBV19 and TRBJ2-6, with D possibly matching TRBD2 (6 bases). This CDR3 has 15 residues. CDR1 LNHDA and CDR2 SQIVND come from the germline V gene (reference sequence). Trimming took off 7 bases at V and 0 bases at J, with 10 bases between the two ends. CDR3 DNA sequence: TGTGCCAGTATCCCCGGGGGCTCTGGGGCCAACGTCCTGACTTTC. Encoded protein: CASIPGGSGANVLTF. Full variable domain (outside the CDR3, taken from reference TRBV19 and TRBJ2-6): DGGITQSPKYLFRKEGQNVTLSCEQNLNHDAMYWYRQDPGQGLRLIYYSQIVNDFQKGDIAEGYSVSREKKESFPLTVTSAQKNPTAFYLCASIPGGSGANVLTFGAGSRLTVL.

The chain is built from TRBV3-1 and TRBJ2-7; 7 positions match TRBD2. CDR1 LGHDT and CDR2 YNNKEL come from the germline V gene (reference sequence). V lost 1 base and J lost 2; bases outside the gene matches: 11. This CDR3 has 17 residues. Written as DNA, the CDR3 is TGTGCCAGCAGCCAAGCCACCCCCGGGAGGAGAACCTACGAGCAGTACTTC. Translation gives CASSQATPGRRTYEQYF.

The chain couples TRBV29-1 to TRBJ2-3; 13 nucleotides line up with TRBD2. V dropped 2 bases and J dropped 0; count of bases not matched to a gene: 2. This CDR3 has 16 residues. Germline assignment: CDR1 SQVTM and CDR2 ANQGSEA. CDR3 nucleotides: TGCAGCGTTGAATTGGGACTAGCGGGGAGCACAGATACGCAGTATTTT. As protein: CSVELGLAGSTDTQYF.

The table lists this clonotype with many counts. The V gene is TRBV29-1, the J gene TRBJ1-1; D is uncertain. This CDR3 has 10 amino acids. The germline V and J ends were trimmed by 7 bases and 6 bases, with 9 bases remaining between them. CDR1 is SQVTM and CDR2 is ANQGSEA in the germline V gene. This CDR3 is CSASNSEAFF. CDR3 DNA: TGCAGCGCTTCCAATTCTGAAGCTTTCTTT. Full variable domain (rest looked up from reference TRBV29-1 and TRBJ1-1): SAVISQKPSRDICQRGTSLTIQCQVDSQVTMMFWYRQQPGQSLTLIATANQGSEATYESGFVIDKFPISRPNLTFSTLTVSNMSPEDSSIYLCSASNSEAFFGQGTRLTVV.

The chain combines TRBV24-1 with TRBJ2-7; D unclear. Germline CDR1 KGHDR, CDR2 SFDVKD. With 7 bases removed from V and 2 bases from J, the gap between germline ends came to 11 bases. The CDR3 sequence is 13 residues long. The CDR3 bases are TGTGCCACCAGCTCTGGAGTCCCCTACGAGCAGTACTTC. Encoded protein: CATSSGVPYEQYF.

In nucleotides, the CDR3 is TGTGCCATCAGTGAGAGGCCAGGGGGAGATGAGCAGTACTTC. Translation gives CAISERPGGDEQYF. The V call is TRBV10-3, the J call TRBJ2-7; 7 positions agree with TRBD1. Germline V lookup: CDR1 ENHRY, CDR2 SYGVKD. Trimming removed 2 bases from V and 7 bases from J; junction bases left unmatched: 8. This CDR3 comprises 14 residues.

This clonotype was seen more than once but under ten times. This chain's CDR3 is CATSRRLVGDTGELFF. The CDR3 bases are TGTGCCACCTCCCGCCGCCTTGTCGGGGACACCGGGGAGCTGTTTTTT. The chain uses TRBV24-1 and TRBJ2-2; possible D gene TRBD2, 5 bases. The V gene lost 9 bases and the J gene lost 3 bases, with 19 bases spanning the gap. Looked up from germline, CDR1 is KGHDR and CDR2 is SFDVKD. The CDR3 has 16 amino acids.